The entry below gives a single TCR beta chain sequence along with its context. The sample comes from a study of blood T cell repertoires in COVID-19. Turning to the study itself: Researchers got acute and convalescent COVID-19 samples from the United States, Italy and Spain.

Enrolled during active infection, Seattle patients were then followed longitudinally. TCRdb's copy holds only in-frame clones and misses some; the assay was immunoSEQ multiplex PCR. The sample records under 150,000 clones, roughly 90% being singletons. With V trimmed by 4 bases and J by 7 bases, 24 bases remained unmatched. The germline V gene has CDR1 SGHRS and CDR2 YFSETQ. The CDR3 is 20 amino acids. The V call is TRBV5-1, the J call TRBJ1-4, with 8 bases aligning to TRBD1. The receptor was derived from a man aged 60 to 75 with COVID-19, enrolled during active disease. Input material: peripheral blood. CDR3 residues: CASSRIPPGQASTMGEKLFF. The CDR3, as DNA: TGCGCCAGCAGCAGAATTCCCCCGGGACAGGCTTCTACCATGGGTGAAAAACTGTTTTTT.